Shown below are 4 T cell receptor beta chains from a single sample sequenced in a study of blood T cell repertoires in COVID-19. The assay was immunoSEQ multiplex PCR, and TCRdb's table has in-frame clones only and misses some. The sample records about 100,000 clones, 70% to 90% being singletons. Source material: PBMCs or T cells enriched from blood (not recorded which). The receptors stem from a woman aged 45-65 years who had recovered from COVID-19.

CDR3 residues: CASSVDRSISYEQYF. In nucleotides, the CDR3 is TGTGCCAGCAGCGTAGACAGATCAATCTCCTACGAGCAGTACTTC. The chain is built from TRBV27 and TRBJ2-7; D might be TRBD1 (5 bases). V dropped 6 bases and J dropped 0 bases, with 15 bases sitting between them. The CDR3 has 15 residues. Germline V gene lookup returns CDR1 MNHEY and CDR2 SMNVEV (reference sequence).

The rearrangement uses TRBV5-1 and TRBJ1-2, with 8 bases lining up with TRBD1. With V trimmed by 4 bases and J by 5 bases, 7 bases remained unmatched. This CDR3 region has 14 residues. Germline V gene sequence: CDR1 SGHRS, CDR2 YFSETQ. CDR3 in DNA: TGCGCCAGCAGCCAGGACAGGGTTGGGTATGGCTACACCTTC. It yields the protein CASSQDRVGYGYTF.

This clone has a single count. The chain carries TRBV2 and TRBJ2-7; 12 bases are a match to TRBD2. CDR3 length: 15 amino acids. With V trimmed by 5 bases and J by 3 bases, 5 bases remained unmatched. The germline gives CDR1 SNHLY, CDR2 FYNNEI. In DNA form, the CDR3 reads TGTGCCAGCAGTCTAACTAGCGGGGGGAACTACGAGCAGTACTTC. Translating it yields CASSLTSGGNYEQYF.

The chain carries TRBV6-2 or TRBV6-3 and TRBJ2-1; 12 nucleotides align to TRBD2. CDR3 length: 18 residues. Germline values: CDR1 MNHEY, CDR2 SVGEGT. The J segment lost 0 bases and the V segment lost 5 bases, leaving 8 bases of the junction unmatched. The CDR3 loop reads CASSPGTSGRFSYNEQFF. CDR3 coding DNA: TGTGCCAGCAGTCCCGGGACTAGCGGGCGTTTCTCCTACAATGAGCAGTTCTTC.